This T cell receptor beta chain was sequenced in a study of blood T cell repertoires in COVID-19. Repertoires were generated with immunoSEQ multiplex PCR, while TCRdb's copy carries only in-frame clones and drops some. The sample yields some 130,000 clones, around nine tenths seen once. V shed 5 bases, J shed 3 bases, and the junction held 6 bases outside the gene matches. Germline values: CDR1 MNHEY, CDR2 SMNVEV (reference sequence). The CDR3 length is 14 residues. The source of this sequence is a woman aged 65 to 85 with COVID-19, enrolled during active disease. The chain combines TRBV27 with TRBJ2-5, with 7 bases matching TRBD1. The sample was peripheral blood. CDR3 nucleotide sequence: TGTGCCAGCAGTCTGGACAGGAGAAAAGAGACCCAGTACTTC. This gives the protein CASSLDRRKETQYF.